This paragraph reports one TCR beta chain. The antigen this receptor binds is unknown. Base qualities are not provided; no much larger clone lies one nucleotide away. Reading the germline V gene (reference sequence) gives CDR1 MNHEY and CDR2 SMNVEV. The CDR3 goes from the cysteine to the phenylalanine over 14 residues. Left in the record is the CDR3 DNA by itself, 42 bases read in frame from the first base. V is shortened by 4 bases, J by 4 bases, and the region joining them spans 13 bases. Enrolling through a virtual design, the prospective study's participants ranged in age from roughly 18 to 89 years and lived across more than 20 United States geographic areas. In the prospective study, cohorts were assigned on the basis of participant-reported clinical history obtained from a screening survey and a study questionnaire. In the prospective study, whole blood, serum and a nasopharyngeal or oropharyngeal swab were collected from each participant by mobile phlebotomists. Over a roughly 2-month period, participants in the prospective study had the option of providing additional blood draws and questionnaires. Before DNA extraction, blood samples from the prospective study were shipped at room temperature or frozen.

TCRbeta CDR3 regions were amplified from genomic DNA using the immunoSEQ Assay, a bias-controlled multiplex PCR. As for the original processing: The number of nucleated cells in each sample was estimated by amplification of reference gene primers within the assay. To quantify the absolute abundance of each unique TCRbeta CDR3 rearrangement, sequence reads were collapsed and filtered. For each sample, productive Simpson clonality was calculated by taking the square root of Simpson's diversity index across productive rearrangements. TCRdb holds this immuneACCESS table with in-frame rearrangements only. Some clones are missing; in checked studies, unresolved V genes explain under half, and the rest has no known cause. The V and J calls and clone size were taken over from that table, and D and trimming were inferred from the DNA. This sample is represented by just over 80,000 clones; about 89% of them were singletons. The top ten hold 1% to 1.5% of the sample.

This specimen comes from a study of blood T cell repertoires in COVID-19 (dated by TCRdb to the early 2020s). Broadly, across the study: Collaborator samples came from the United States, Italy and Spain and covered acute and convalescent phases of COVID-19. Nearly every sample came with metadata listing a de-identified subject ID, COVID-19 status, age in years and sex. The material from the prospective study consisted of cDNA or gDNA derived from T cells, B-cell-depleted T cells, or PBMCs. Where available, HLA class I and class II types were obtained from metadata supplied by the sample provider rather than from assay-based typing. Samples came from the ongoing ImmuneRACE study (first 160 participants) plus 1,254 subjects from 6 global collaborators. The repertoires were made available in a free public database intended to serve as a resource for research on the immune response to SARS-CoV-2. Subjects who had been exposed to COVID-19, were actively infected with it, or had recovered from it provided the deeply sampled blood TCRbeta repertoires that made up the dataset.

On the study overall, not on this receptor specifically: How much clinical and demographic metadata was included differed by source and by participant, and the metadata was provided uncurated.

The receptor was isolated from a woman aged 50 to 65 with acute COVID-19. The sequence joins TRBV27 to TRBJ1-1; the D region possibly corresponds to TRBD1 (6 bases align). The sample consisted of PBMCs or T cells enriched from blood (not recorded which). This receptor has the CDR3 CASSSRGRGTEAFF. Here is the DNA: TGTGCCAGCAGTTCCAGGGGTCGGGGCACTGAAGCTTTCTTT.